This T cell receptor beta chain was sequenced during a study of blood T cell repertoires in COVID-19. For the study at large: From T cells, B-cell-depleted T cells, or PBMCs came the material, which was cDNA or gDNA.

Profiled with immunoSEQ multiplex PCR; TCRdb holds only in-frame clones, not every one. The top ten hold more than 4.5% of the sample, which has over 200,000 clones, approximately 91% seen once. The CDR3 has 16 amino acids. CDR1 and CDR2 from the germline V gene are SGHNT and YYREEE (reference sequence). Trimming cost V 4 bases and J 0 bases; bases outside gene matches: 4. The TCR was taken from a woman aged 40 to 55 with acute or convalescent COVID-19. This chain links TRBV5-4 with TRBJ1-6; 7 nucleotides match TRBD1. The sample comprised peripheral blood. This CDR3 is CASSLRTGSYNSPLHF. In DNA, the CDR3 is TGTGCCAGCAGCCTAAGGACAGGCTCCTATAATTCACCCCTCCACTTT. Looking up the rest from reference TRBV5-4 and TRBJ1-6 gives the full variable domain: ETGVTQSPTHLIKTRGQQVTLRCSSQSGHNTVSWYQQALGQGPQFIFQYYREEENGRGNFPPRFSGLQFPNYSSELNVNALELDDSALYLCASSLRTGSYNSPLHFGNGTRLTVT.